These 20 T cell receptor beta chains originate from one sample sequenced in a study of shared clonotypes between healthy human individuals. The data were produced by immunoSEQ multiplex PCR, yet TCRdb's version contains in-frame clones alone and is incomplete. The sample consists of 2.5 million or so clones, around nine tenths of them appearing once. Sequencing was carried out using naive CD4+ T cells sorted from blood. Stated subset: CD45RA+ positively selected. Every receptor here comes from a young man in good health.

The chain combines TRBV29-1 with TRBJ2-6; D gene uncertain. V dropped 4 bases and J dropped 0 bases, with 10 bases sitting between them. Looked up from germline, CDR1 is SQVTM and CDR2 is ANQGSEA. This CDR3 contains 15 residues. CDR3 amino acids: CSVGQASSGANVLTF. CDR3 nucleotides: TGCAGCGTTGGCCAGGCGAGCTCTGGGGCCAACGTCCTGACTTTC.

This chain joins TRBV18 and TRBJ2-5; the match to TRBD1 covers 10 bases. The CDR3 is 15 amino acids. The V and J ends lost 3 bases and 5 bases, in that order; junction bases with no gene match: 6. Per germline, CDR1 KGHSH and CDR2 LQKENI. The CDR3 sequence: CASSPDRGKGETQYF. CDR3 coding DNA: TGTGCCAGCTCACCGGACAGGGGGAAGGGGGAGACCCAGTACTTC.

This clone is a singleton in its sample. V and J are TRBV5-4 and TRBJ2-3; 9 nucleotides align to TRBD2. Trimming at V came to 4 bases and at J to 4 bases, leaving 4 bases not matched to a gene. Germline V lookup: CDR1 SGHNT, CDR2 YYREEE (reference sequence). This CDR3 is 14 amino acids long. DNA of the CDR3: TGTGCCAGCAGCGCAGCGGGAGGCGCAGATACGCAGTATTTT. Translation gives CASSAAGGADTQYF.

The rearrangement links TRBV30 to TRBJ2-5; 9 bases are a match to TRBD2. Germline-derived CDR1 and CDR2 are GTSNPN and SVGIG (reference sequence). CDR3 length equals 14 residues. J lost 5 bases, V lost 1 base, and 5 bases had no gene match. CDR3 protein: CAWSGERGVETQYF. As DNA, the CDR3 is TGTGCCTGGAGTGGGGAGCGGGGGGTGGAGACCCAGTACTTC.

The rearrangement links TRBV5-1 to TRBJ2-3, with D perhaps given as TRBD1 or TRBD2 (5 bases each). Looked up from germline, CDR1 is SGHRS and CDR2 is YFSETQ. V was trimmed by 4 bases and J by 8 bases, leaving 17 bases between them. The CDR3 contains 14 residues. The CDR3 sequence is CASSAEMGRGTQYF. The CDR3 DNA follows: TGCGCCAGCAGCGCCGAAATGGGACGCGGTACGCAGTATTTT.

J is TRBJ2-7 and V is TRBV5-6; D gene uncertain. The V gene lost 4 bases and the J gene lost 4 bases, with 15 bases spanning the gap. Germline CDR1 is SGHDT and CDR2 is YYEEEE. The CDR3 runs 14 residues. The CDR3 is CASSPEGGLYEQYF. CDR3 nucleotides: TGTGCCAGCAGCCCCGAAGGTGGGTTGTACGAGCAGTACTTC.

The J gene is TRBJ1-2, the V gene TRBV5-4; D not resolved. V was clipped by 3 bases and J by 4 bases, with 13 bases between them. CDR1 is SGHNT, CDR2 YYREEE, per germline (reference sequence). This CDR3 is built from 14 residues. In DNA, the CDR3 is TGTGCCAGCAGCTCAGACCCTTTGTCCTATGGCTACACCTTC. It is translated as CASSSDPLSYGYTF.

Remarks on this clone: Within the sample, other DNA sequences also encode this same CDR3. The chain links TRBV25-1 to TRBJ1-1; D remains ambiguous. The CDR3 is 11 residues long. Germline-derived CDR1 and CDR2 are MGHDK and SYGVNS. The V end lost 6 bases, the J end lost 2 bases, and 4 bases lay between the germline ends. For the CDR3, the DNA is TGTGCCAGCAGAGGTAACACTGAAGCTTTCTTT. This encodes CASRGNTEAFF.

V gene TRBV6-5 combines with J gene TRBJ2-7; TRBD2 agrees at 8 bases. With 0 bases clipped from V and 4 bases from J, the junction kept 5 bases outside the gene matches. The length of the CDR3 is 15 residues. The germline V gene has CDR1 MNHEY and CDR2 SVGAGI. The CDR3 protein is CASSYSSSGFYEQYF. CDR3 bases: TGTGCCAGCAGTTACTCGTCTAGCGGGTTTTACGAGCAGTACTTC.

A remark on this clone: Other DNA sequences of this sample code for an identical CDR3. The chain is built from TRBV5-1 and TRBJ2-3, with 10 bases fitting TRBD1. The CDR3 sequence is 15 residues long. Trimming took 0 bases from V and 3 from J; bases not matched to a gene: 1. CDR1 SGHRS and CDR2 YFSETQ come from the germline V gene. The CDR3 nucleotides read TGCGCCAGCAGCTTGGGGACAGGGGGGACAGATACGCAGTATTTT. Translating gives CASSLGTGGTDTQYF.

The chain is built from TRBV25-1 and TRBJ2-2, with 8 bases fitting TRBD1. The CDR3 runs to 12 residues. The germline V gene encodes CDR1 MGHDK and CDR2 SYGVNS. With 6 bases clipped from V and 6 bases from J, the junction kept 0 bases outside the gene matches. CDR3 sequence reads: CASRQGAGELFF. The DNA of the CDR3 is TGTGCCAGCAGACAGGGGGCCGGGGAGCTGTTTTTT. Filled out from reference TRBV25-1 and TRBJ2-2, the complete variable domain reads EADIYQTPRYLVIGTGKKITLECSQTMGHDKMYWYQQDPGMELHLIHYSYGVNSTEKGDLSSESTVSRIRTEHFPLTLESARPSHTSQYLCASRQGAGELFFGEGSRLTVL.

V is TRBV5-5 and J is TRBJ1-2; D remains unclear. CDR3 length equals 14 residues. Trimming left V 0 bases short and J 8 bases short, with 14 bases between. Per germline, CDR1 SGHKS and CDR2 YYEKEE (reference sequence). The CDR3 sequence is CASSLAGVGGGYTF. CDR3 nucleotide sequence: TGTGCCAGCAGCTTGGCCGGGGTCGGCGGCGGCTACACCTTC.

J is TRBJ2-5 and V is TRBV7-9, with a weak D call TRBD1 (5 bases). The CDR3 has 13 amino acids. Germline loops: CDR1 SEHNR, CDR2 FQNEAQ (reference sequence). With 4 bases removed from V and 1 base from J, the gap between germline ends came to 7 bases. As DNA, the CDR3 is TGTGCCAGCAGCTATGACAGCCAAGAGACCCAGTACTTC. Translating gives CASSYDSQETQYF. The whole variable domain, remainder taken from reference TRBV7-9 and TRBJ2-5, is DTGVSQNPRHKITKRGQNVTFRCDPISEHNRLYWYRQTLGQGPEFLTYFQNEAQLEKSRLLSDRFSAERPKGSFSTLEIQRTEQGDSAMYLCASSYDSQETQYFGPGTRLLVL.

The DNA for the CDR3 is TGTGCCAGCAGTTTATCGGGGGGCGTCTATAATTCACCCCTCCACTTT. It translates to CASSLSGGVYNSPLHF. The chain combines TRBV27 with TRBJ1-6; maybe TRBD1 (6 bases). The germline V gene has CDR1 MNHEY and CDR2 SMNVEV (reference sequence). This CDR3 region has 16 residues. V was clipped by 0 bases and J by 3 bases, with 9 bases between them.

CDR3 bases: TGTGCCAGCAGCTTAGAGCCAAGGAGGAGCAATCAGCCCCAGCATTTT. This translates into CASSLEPRRSNQPQHF. J is TRBJ1-5 and V is TRBV7-8; the D is unclear. V lost 1 base and J lost 1, with 11 bases in between. Germline-derived CDR1 and CDR2 are SGHVS and FQNEAQ. CDR3 length equals 16 residues. The whole variable domain, filled in from reference TRBV7-8 and TRBJ1-5, reads GAGVSQSPRYKVAKRGQDVALRCDPISGHVSLFWYQQALGQGPEFLTYFQNEAQLDKSGLPSDRFFAERPEGSVSTLKIQRTQQEDSAVYLCASSLEPRRSNQPQHFGDGTRLSIL.

CDR3 sequence reads: CANLAGYPNSYEQYF. DNA of the CDR3: TGTGCCAACCTAGCGGGGTACCCGAACTCATACGAGCAGTACTTC. The chain combines TRBV2 with TRBJ2-7; 9 nucleotides match TRBD2. This CDR3 is built from 15 residues. The germline gives CDR1 SNHLY, CDR2 FYNNEI. The junction had 14 bases not matched to a gene; V was cut back by 10 bases and J by 4 bases.

The gene calls are TRBV2 and TRBJ2-7; D uncertain. V dropped 6 bases and J dropped 6 bases, with 24 bases sitting between them. The CDR3 has 16 amino acids. The germline CDR1 and CDR2 sequences are SNHLY and FYNNEI. The CDR3 loop reads CASRKDRAGGGSEQYF. The CDR3 DNA follows: TGTGCCAGCAGGAAAGACCGGGCCGGCGGTGGCTCCGAGCAGTACTTC.

This chain joins TRBV27 and TRBJ1-4, with TRBD1 identical over 7 bases. CDR1 and CDR2 from the germline V gene are MNHEY and SMNVEV (reference sequence). J was trimmed by 7 bases and V by 6 bases; bases with no gene match: 20. This CDR3 is 18 amino acids long. The CDR3 sequence is CASSPIRVQGIPSEKLFF. CDR3 DNA sequence: TGTGCCAGCAGCCCAATCAGGGTACAGGGGATTCCTAGTGAAAAACTGTTTTTT. The full variable domain, completed using reference TRBV27 and TRBJ1-4, is EAQVTQNPRYLITVTGKKLTVTCSQNMNHEYMSWYRQDPGLGLRQIYYSMNVEVTDKGDVPEGYKVSRKEKRNFPLILESPSPNQTSLYFCASSPIRVQGIPSEKLFFGSGTQLSVL.

This chain joins TRBV6-4 and TRBJ2-1, with 8 bases identical to TRBD2. V lost 4 bases, J lost 8 bases, and 10 bases stayed unmatched. The CDR3 loop spans 15 amino acids. Germline lookup yields CDR1 MRHNA and CDR2 SNTAGT. The CDR3 loop is CASSANGRASDEQFF. The CDR3 coding sequence is TGTGCCAGCAGTGCAAACGGGAGGGCTAGCGATGAGCAGTTCTTC.

With respect to this clone: The sample carries other DNA sequences with the same CDR3. The chain carries TRBV2 and TRBJ2-7, with D perhaps TRBD2 (6 bases). Germline values: CDR1 SNHLY, CDR2 FYNNEI. V was pared by 4 bases and J by 4 bases, with 8 bases between. The CDR3 has 12 amino acids. CDR3 protein: CASSGGGYEQYF. The CDR3 nucleotides are TGTGCCAGCAGTGGGGGAGGTTACGAGCAGTACTTC. The entire variable domain, with the rest obtained from reference TRBV2 and TRBJ2-7, is as follows: EPEVTQTPSHQVTQMGQEVILRCVPISNHLYFYWYRQILGQKVEFLVSFYNNEISEKSEIFDDQFSVERPDGSNFTLKIRSTKLEDSAMYFCASSGGGYEQYFGPGTRLTVT.